Shown below are 25 T cell receptor beta chains from a single sample sequenced in a study of OX40 agonist ivuxolimab in advanced cancers. The table came from immunoSEQ multiplex PCR; TCRdb's copy has only in-frame clones and leaves some out. The table includes some 42,000 clones, just over 85% detected once. The sample in question was CD4+ or CD8+ T cells sorted from blood, obtained in a trial of the OX40 agonist ivuxolimab. These TCRs come from an adult with an advanced solid tumor such as melanoma, head and neck, liver or kidney cancer.

The chain is built from TRBV2 and TRBJ2-1, with TRBD1 matching over 8 bases. Germline V gene data show CDR1 as SNHLY and CDR2 as FYNNEI. This CDR3 is 16 amino acids long. J lost 8 bases, V lost 3 bases, and 12 bases had no gene match. The CDR3 nucleotides are TGTGCCAGCAGTGAGTTTCAGGGGGCGGAGGGCTATGAGCAGTTCTTC. Its protein is CASSEFQGAEGYEQFF.

The genes are TRBV27 and TRBJ1-5, with 7 bases that match TRBD1. CDR1 and CDR2 from the germline V gene are MNHEY and SMNVEV (reference sequence). The junction had 8 bases not matched to a gene; V was cut back by 5 bases and J by 1 base. CDR3 length: 16 amino acids. The CDR3 region has the DNA TGTGCCAGCAGTGCATCACAGGGGTTGAGCAATCAGCCCCAGCATTTT. This encodes CASSASQGLSNQPQHF.

A note on this clone: The junction departs from the called germline gene at one end, perhaps through a read error. J is TRBJ1-4 and V is TRBV25-1; a possible D gene is TRBD1 (5 bases). The CDR3 is 16 residues long. Germline lookup yields CDR1 MGHDK and CDR2 SYGVNS. The CDR3 DNA sequence: TGTGCCAGCAGCGAATGGTCGGGGGTAGGGAATGAAAAACTGTTTTTT. Translation gives CASSEWSGVGNEKLFF.

The CDR3: CASSQGRQGYEQYF. The CDR3 DNA reads TGCGCCAGCAGCCAGGGTCGACAGGGCTACGAGCAGTACTTC. The rearrangement joins TRBV4-3 to TRBJ2-7, with 7 bases matching TRBD1. The CDR3 contains 14 residues. Germline assignment: CDR1 LGHNA and CDR2 YSLEER. V lost 3 bases and J lost 3; bases outside the gene matches: 5.

The chain links TRBV2 to TRBJ2-7, with D possibly TRBD1 on 6 matching bases. CDR1 and CDR2 (germline): SNHLY, FYNNEI. The ends were cut back, 5 bases at V and 3 bases at J, with 14 bases in the middle. CDR3 length: 14 residues. The DNA for the CDR3 is TGTGCCAGCAGTACCAGGGGCTCATACTACGAGCAGTACTTC. As protein: CASSTRGSYYEQYF.

V and J are TRBV5-8 and TRBJ2-7; TRBD1 agrees at 8 bases. Germline assignment: CDR1 SGHTS and CDR2 YDEGEE. This CDR3 has 14 amino acids. Trimming took 3 bases from V and 4 from J; bases not matched to a gene: 6. CDR3: CASSSPGQDYEQYV. In nucleotides, the CDR3 is TGTGCCAGCAGCTCGCCGGGACAGGATTACGAGCAGTACGTC.

The chain employs TRBV14 and TRBJ1-2; 7 bases align to TRBD1. Germline CDR1 reads SGHDN; CDR2 reads FVKESK. This CDR3 has 17 residues. V was clipped by 3 bases and J by 0 bases; unmatched bases: 10. The CDR3 region has the DNA TGTGCCAGCAGCCAGGACTCACGGGGGACAGCTAACTATGGCTACACCTTC. It codes for CASSQDSRGTANYGYTF.

CDR3 coding DNA: TGTGCCAGCATCCTCAGGGGAACAGAGACCCAGTACTTC. Its translation: CASILRGTETQYF. The rearrangement joins TRBV6-6 to TRBJ2-5; TRBD1 might be the D (6 bases). Trimming stripped 7 bases from V and 4 bases from J, with 13 bases between. CDR3 length: 13 residues. Germline V gene data show CDR1 as MNHNY and CDR2 as SVGAGI (reference sequence).

The chain employs TRBV12-5 and TRBJ1-2; possibly TRBD1 for D (5 bases). Trimming cost V 2 bases and J 6 bases, with 16 bases left between them. The germline CDR1 and CDR2 sequences are LGHNT and FRNRAP. The CDR3 is 15 residues long. The CDR3 nucleotides read TGTGCTAGTGGTTTGTCTCGCGGGGGAGTTGATGGCTACACCTTC. The encoded protein is CASGLSRGGVDGYTF.

The chain combines TRBV5-1 with TRBJ2-3, with unresolved D. The germline V gene encodes CDR1 SGHRS and CDR2 YFSETQ. This CDR3 contains 12 residues. The germline V and J ends were trimmed by 2 bases and 10 bases, with 11 bases remaining between them. The CDR3 DNA follows: TGCGCCAGCAGCTTAGACGGCGGATCGCAGTATTTT. This translates into CASSLDGGSQYF.

This chain uses TRBV15 with TRBJ2-5; D gene unclear. The CDR3 loop spans 14 amino acids. From germline, CDR1 is LNHNV and CDR2 YYDKDF (reference sequence). V lost 0 bases, J lost 5 bases, and 10 bases lay in between. The CDR3 region has the DNA TGTGCCACCAGCAGAGAGAGCGACGGGGAGACCCAGTACTTC. Translating gives CATSRESDGETQYF. The full variable domain, in which reference TRBV15 and TRBJ2-5 provide the parts outside the CDR3, is DAMVIQNPRYQVTQFGKPVTLSCSQTLNHNVMYWYQQKSSQAPKLLFHYYDKDFNNEADTPDNFQSRRPNTSFCFLDIRSPGLGDTAMYLCATSRESDGETQYFGPGTRLLVL.

The J gene is TRBJ1-2, the V gene TRBV7-9; TRBD1 matches at 8 bases. V was pared by 1 base and J by 2 bases, with 3 bases of the junction left unmatched. Germline CDR1 is SEHNR and CDR2 is FQNEAQ (reference sequence). The CDR3 sequence is 15 residues long. The CDR3 nucleotides are TGTGCCAGCAGCTTAGACTGGACAGGGAACTATGGCTACACCTTC. Translated: CASSLDWTGNYGYTF. Full variable domain (outside the CDR3, taken from reference TRBV7-9 and TRBJ1-2): DTGVSQNPRHKITKRGQNVTFRCDPISEHNRLYWYRQTLGQGPEFLTYFQNEAQLEKSRLLSDRFSAERPKGSFSTLEIQRTEQGDSAMYLCASSLDWTGNYGYTFGSGTRLTVV.

The chain combines TRBV10-3 with TRBJ1-1; D possibly corresponds to TRBD1 (6 bases). Germline values: CDR1 ENHRY, CDR2 SYGVKD. This CDR3 comprises 15 residues. The V end was cut by 2 bases, the J end by 1 base, with 11 bases between. CDR3 sequence: CAISEGQGQNTEAFF. The CDR3 bases are TGTGCCATCAGTGAGGGGCAGGGGCAGAACACTGAAGCTTTCTTT.

The chain carries TRBV9 and TRBJ2-5; 7 bases line up with TRBD2. The germline V gene encodes CDR1 SGDLS and CDR2 YYNGEE. The junction had 6 bases not matched to a gene; V was cut back by 1 base and J by 0 bases. The CDR3 spans 16 residues. In nucleotides, the CDR3 is TGTGCCAGCAGCGTACGCGGGGGAGAATACCAAGAGACCCAGTACTTC. This gives the protein CASSVRGGEYQETQYF.

V and J are TRBV7-9 and TRBJ2-1; unclear D gene. V was shortened by 6 bases and J by 2 bases, with 5 bases between the two germline ends. The germline CDR1 and CDR2 sequences are SEHNR and FQNEAQ (reference sequence). CDR3 length: 12 amino acids. CDR3 sequence reads: CASSPAYNEQFF. CDR3 bases: TGTGCCAGCAGTCCAGCCTACAATGAGCAGTTCTTC.

The chain employs TRBV6-5 and TRBJ1-5, with D unresolved. CDR1 and CDR2 from the germline V gene are MNHEY and SVGAGI. The ends were cut back, 5 bases at V and 1 base at J, with 9 bases in the middle. This CDR3 comprises 14 residues. The CDR3 coding sequence is TGTGCCAGCAGTCCGGAGAGAAGCAATCAGCCCCAGCATTTT. Translated, it gives CASSPERSNQPQHF.

The chain recombines TRBV19 with TRBJ1-2; D remains unclear. Trimming shortened V by 5 bases and J by 2 bases, and 12 bases separated the two germline ends. Germline CDR1 reads LNHDA; CDR2 reads SQIVND (reference sequence). The CDR3 is made up of 14 amino acids. CDR3 protein: CASSLETTNYGYTF. The CDR3, as DNA: TGTGCCAGTAGTTTGGAGACCACGAACTATGGCTACACCTTC.

V is TRBV7-8 and J is TRBJ1-5; D is unresolved. From germline, CDR1 is SGHVS and CDR2 FQNEAQ. Deletions cut 5 bases from V and 4 bases from J, with 12 bases between. The CDR3 has 14 residues. CDR3 residues: CASSASQANQPQHF. The CDR3 bases are TGTGCCAGCAGCGCCTCGCAGGCTAATCAGCCCCAGCATTTT.

The chain uses TRBV14 and TRBJ1-2; TRBD1 might be the D (6 bases). Germline values: CDR1 SGHDN, CDR2 FVKESK. Trimming removed 0 bases from V and 2 bases from J, with 13 bases in between. The CDR3 contains 16 residues. This CDR3 is CASSQERGGANYGYTF. DNA of the CDR3: TGTGCCAGCAGCCAAGAAAGGGGGGGCGCGAACTATGGCTACACCTTC.

The chain joins TRBV7-8 to TRBJ2-3; D is undetermined. The CDR3 runs to 13 residues. V lost 2 bases, J lost 6 bases, and 9 bases lay in between. Germline V gives CDR1 SGHVS, CDR2 FQNEAQ. The CDR3 DNA is TGTGCCAGCAGCTTATATTACCAGGATACGCAGTATTTT. Protein product: CASSLYYQDTQYF.

V and J are TRBV5-4 and TRBJ1-3; no firm D call. With 2 bases removed from V and 2 bases from J, the gap between germline ends came to 11 bases. CDR1 and CDR2 (germline): SGHNT, YYREEE (reference sequence). The CDR3 length is 15 residues. The CDR3 reads CASSLSREAGNTIYF. The DNA of the CDR3 is TGTGCCAGCAGCTTATCACGGGAGGCTGGAAACACCATATATTTT.

The genes are TRBV4-1 and TRBJ2-5; D not resolved. This CDR3 contains 14 residues. CDR1 is MGHRA, CDR2 YSYEKL, per germline. V lost 2 bases and J 1 base, leaving 8 bases between the germline ends. The CDR3 is CASSQTVAQETQYF. The CDR3 nucleotides read TGCGCCAGCAGCCAAACAGTAGCCCAAGAGACCCAGTACTTC.

CDR3 bases: TGTGCCAGCAGTTCCGGACAGGGGTTAACTGAAGCTTTCTTT. Protein product: CASSSGQGLTEAFF. The chain couples TRBV28 to TRBJ1-1; 9 nucleotides agree with TRBD1. In germline, CDR1 is MDHEN, CDR2 SYDVKM. After removal of 4 bases from V and 5 bases from J, the junction contained 5 bases not matched to a gene. CDR3 size: 14 residues.

This clone was picked up one time. The V gene is TRBV9, the J gene TRBJ2-1; 8 bases match TRBD1. J was trimmed by 14 bases and V by 0 bases; bases with no gene match: 7. The CDR3 contains 13 residues. Germline V lookup: CDR1 SGDLS, CDR2 YYNGEE. CDR3 protein: CASSVGERGQEFF. The CDR3 nucleotides read TGTGCCAGCAGCGTAGGGGAGAGGGGACAGGAGTTCTTC.

Written as DNA, the CDR3 is TGTGCCACCCGGCCGGGAACAGACCGCTATGAGCAGTTCTTC. As protein: CATRPGTDRYEQFF. The chain couples TRBV6-4 to TRBJ2-1; tentative D call: TRBD2 (5 bases). V was shortened by 10 bases and J by 8 bases, with 21 bases between the two germline ends. The CDR3 totals 14 residues. Germline values: CDR1 MRHNA, CDR2 SNTAGT.